This T cell receptor (beta chain) was profiled in a study of T cell responses to AZD1222 COVID-19 vaccine. General study findings and limits: Spike-wide vaccine-associated CD4 TCRs dominated at 160-218 and 743-854. Nearly half of unique spike-specific TCRs reportedly avoided B.1.351 and B.1.1.7 mutated regions.

This CDR3 spans 13 amino acids. Losses at the gene ends were 3 bases for V and 3 bases for J; bases not matched to a gene: 3. Germline lookup yields CDR1 DFQATT and CDR2 SNEGSKA (reference sequence). Doses given second, at about 4 or about 12 weeks, were pooled. Notes on this clone: Its antigen is still unknown.

Assay: immunoSEQ multiplex PCR; the TCRdb copy retains only in-frame clones and omits some. The sample contains 50,000 to 65,000 clones, roughly four fifths of which appear only once. This clonotype originated in an adult who received the AZD1222 COVID-19 vaccine. The sequencing used peripheral blood, collected 28 days after the second AZD1222 dose. The chain is built from TRBV20-1 and TRBJ2-5, with 8 bases matching TRBD1. The CDR3 sequence is CSASAGGKETQYF. The CDR3 region has the DNA TGCAGTGCTAGTGCAGGGGGCAAAGAGACCCAGTACTTC.